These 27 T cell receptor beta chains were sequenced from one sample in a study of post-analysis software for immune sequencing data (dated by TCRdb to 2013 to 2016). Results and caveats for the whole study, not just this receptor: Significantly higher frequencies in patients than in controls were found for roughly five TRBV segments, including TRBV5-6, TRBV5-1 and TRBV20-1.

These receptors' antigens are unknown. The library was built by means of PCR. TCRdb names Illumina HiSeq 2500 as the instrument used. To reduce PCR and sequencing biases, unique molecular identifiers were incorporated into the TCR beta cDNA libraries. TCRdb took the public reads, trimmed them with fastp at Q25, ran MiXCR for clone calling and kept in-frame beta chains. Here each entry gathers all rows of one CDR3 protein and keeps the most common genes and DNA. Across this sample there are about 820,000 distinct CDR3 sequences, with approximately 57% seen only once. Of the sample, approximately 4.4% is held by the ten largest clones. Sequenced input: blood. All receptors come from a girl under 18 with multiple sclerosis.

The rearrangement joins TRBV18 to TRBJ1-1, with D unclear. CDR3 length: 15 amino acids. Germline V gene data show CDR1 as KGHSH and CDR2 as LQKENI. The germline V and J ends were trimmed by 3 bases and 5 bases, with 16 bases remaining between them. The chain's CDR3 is CASSPVGFTGTEAFF. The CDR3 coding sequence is TGTGCCAGCTCACCGGTAGGATTCACGGGGACTGAAGCTTTCTTT.

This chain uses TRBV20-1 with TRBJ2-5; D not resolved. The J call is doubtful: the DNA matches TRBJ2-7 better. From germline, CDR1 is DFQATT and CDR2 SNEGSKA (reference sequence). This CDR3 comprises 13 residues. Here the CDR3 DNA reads TGCAGTGCTAGAGATTCGGTCCTCTACGAGCAGTACTTC. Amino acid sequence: CSARDSVLYEQYF.

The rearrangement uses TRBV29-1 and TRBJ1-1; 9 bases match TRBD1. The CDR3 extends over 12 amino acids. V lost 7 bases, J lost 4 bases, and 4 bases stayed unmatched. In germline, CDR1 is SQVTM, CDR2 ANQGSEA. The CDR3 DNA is TGCAGCGCCACGACAGGGGGCACTGAAGCTTTCTTT. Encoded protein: CSATTGGTEAFF.

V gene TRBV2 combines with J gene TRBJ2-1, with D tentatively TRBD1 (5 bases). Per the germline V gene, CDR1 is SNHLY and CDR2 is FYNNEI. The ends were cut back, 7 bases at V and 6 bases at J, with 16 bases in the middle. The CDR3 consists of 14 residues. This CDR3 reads CASTPGFMGNEQFF. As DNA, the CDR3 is TGTGCCAGCACCCCAGGGTTCATGGGCAATGAGCAGTTCTTC. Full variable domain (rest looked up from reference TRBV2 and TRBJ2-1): EPEVTQTPSHQVTQMGQEVILRCVPISNHLYFYWYRQILGQKVEFLVSFYNNEISEKSEIFDDQFSVERPDGSNFTLKIRSTKLEDSAMYFCASTPGFMGNEQFFGPGTRLTVL.

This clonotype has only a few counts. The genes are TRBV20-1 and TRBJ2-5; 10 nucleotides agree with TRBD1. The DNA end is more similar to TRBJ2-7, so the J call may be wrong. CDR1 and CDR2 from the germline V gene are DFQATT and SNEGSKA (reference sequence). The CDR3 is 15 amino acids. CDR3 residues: CSARRPGQGNYEQYF. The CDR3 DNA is TGCAGTGCTAGAAGGCCGGGACAGGGGAATTACGAGCAGTACTTC.

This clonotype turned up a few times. CDR3 residues: CSASLQGREQYF. In DNA form, the CDR3 reads TGCAGTGCTAGTCTGCAGGGGAGAGAGCAGTACTTC. V gene TRBV20-1 combines with J gene TRBJ2-7; D is possibly TRBD1 (6 bases). This CDR3 region has 12 residues. The germline gives CDR1 DFQATT, CDR2 SNEGSKA (reference sequence). Trimming took off 3 bases at V and 7 bases at J, with 13 bases between the two ends.

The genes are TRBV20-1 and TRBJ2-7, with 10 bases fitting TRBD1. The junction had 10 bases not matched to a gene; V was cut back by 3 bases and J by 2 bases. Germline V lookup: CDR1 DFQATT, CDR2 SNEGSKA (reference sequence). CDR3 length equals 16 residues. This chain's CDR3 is CSARGSGTGVPYEQYF. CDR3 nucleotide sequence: TGCAGTGCTAGGGGATCCGGGACAGGGGTTCCCTACGAGCAGTACTTC.

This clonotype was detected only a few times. The CDR3 here is CAISELPGGRNIQYF. CDR3 DNA: TGTGCCATCAGTGAATTACCAGGGGGACGGAACATTCAGTACTTC. The chain couples TRBV10-3 to TRBJ2-4; 7 bases map to TRBD1. From germline, CDR1 is ENHRY and CDR2 SYGVKD. The CDR3 sequence is 15 residues long. V dropped 3 bases and J dropped 7; count of bases not matched to a gene: 9.

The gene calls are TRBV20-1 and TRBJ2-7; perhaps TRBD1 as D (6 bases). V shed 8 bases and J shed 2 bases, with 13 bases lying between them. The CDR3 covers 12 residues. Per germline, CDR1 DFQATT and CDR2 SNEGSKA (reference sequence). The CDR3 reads CSTNRVTYEQYF. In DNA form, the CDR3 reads TGCAGTACTAACAGGGTTACCTACGAGCAGTACTTC.

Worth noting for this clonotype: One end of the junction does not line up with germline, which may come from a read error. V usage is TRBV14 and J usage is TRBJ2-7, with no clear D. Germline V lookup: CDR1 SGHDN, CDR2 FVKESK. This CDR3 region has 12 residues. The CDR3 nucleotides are TGCGCCAGCAGCCCTCTAGGGTACGAGCAGTACTTC. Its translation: CASSPLGYEQYF.

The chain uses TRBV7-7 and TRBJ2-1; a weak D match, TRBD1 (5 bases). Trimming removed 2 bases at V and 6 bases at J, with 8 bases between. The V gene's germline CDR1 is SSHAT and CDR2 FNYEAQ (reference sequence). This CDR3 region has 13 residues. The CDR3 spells CASSLPDSNEQFF. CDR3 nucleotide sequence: TGTGCCAGCAGCTTACCCGACAGCAATGAGCAGTTCTTC.

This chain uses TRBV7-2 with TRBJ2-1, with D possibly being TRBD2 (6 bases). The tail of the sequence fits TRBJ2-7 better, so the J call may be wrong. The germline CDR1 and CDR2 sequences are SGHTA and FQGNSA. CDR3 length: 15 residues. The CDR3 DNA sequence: TGTGCCAGCAGCTTTAGGACTACCCGCTCCTACGAGCAGTACTTC. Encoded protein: CASSFRTTRSYEQYF.

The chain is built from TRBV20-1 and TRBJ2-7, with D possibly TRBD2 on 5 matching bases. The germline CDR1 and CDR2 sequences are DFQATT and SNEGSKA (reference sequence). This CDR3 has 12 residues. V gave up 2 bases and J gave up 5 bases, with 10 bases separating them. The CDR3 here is CSARSGVHEQYF. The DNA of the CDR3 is TGCAGTGCTAGATCCGGGGTCCACGAGCAGTACTTC.

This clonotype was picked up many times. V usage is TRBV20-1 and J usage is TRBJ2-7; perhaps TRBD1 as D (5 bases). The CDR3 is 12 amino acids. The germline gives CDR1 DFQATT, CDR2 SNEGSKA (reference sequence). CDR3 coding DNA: TGCAGCGCCGGACGTGACAGTTACGAGCAGTACTTC. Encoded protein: CSAGRDSYEQYF.

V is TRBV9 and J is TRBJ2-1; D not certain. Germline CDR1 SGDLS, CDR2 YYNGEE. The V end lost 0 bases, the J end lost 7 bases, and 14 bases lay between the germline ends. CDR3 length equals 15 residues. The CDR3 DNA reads TGTGCCAGCAGCGTAGCCCCCCCATCCTCGAATGAGCAGTTCTTC. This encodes CASSVAPPSSNEQFF.

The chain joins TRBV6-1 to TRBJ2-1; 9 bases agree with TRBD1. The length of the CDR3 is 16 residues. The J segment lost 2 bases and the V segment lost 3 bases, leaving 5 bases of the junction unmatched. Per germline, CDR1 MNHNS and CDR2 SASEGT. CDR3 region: CASSDGQGIPYNEQFF. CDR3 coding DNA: TGTGCCAGCAGTGACGGACAGGGGATTCCCTACAATGAGCAGTTCTTC.

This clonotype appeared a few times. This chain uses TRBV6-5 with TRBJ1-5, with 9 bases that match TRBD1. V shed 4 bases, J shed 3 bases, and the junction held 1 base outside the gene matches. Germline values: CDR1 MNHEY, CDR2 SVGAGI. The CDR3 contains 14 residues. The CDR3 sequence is CASSWTGVNQPQHF. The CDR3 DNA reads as TGTGCCAGCAGTTGGACAGGGGTCAATCAGCCCCAGCATTTT.

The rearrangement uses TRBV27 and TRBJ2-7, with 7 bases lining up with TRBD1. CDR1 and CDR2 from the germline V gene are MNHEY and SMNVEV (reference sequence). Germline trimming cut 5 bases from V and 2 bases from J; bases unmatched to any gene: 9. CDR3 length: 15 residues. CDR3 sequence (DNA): TGTGCCAGCAGTCCCCAGGGGGTTGGAGCCTACGAGCAGTACTTC. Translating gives CASSPQGVGAYEQYF.

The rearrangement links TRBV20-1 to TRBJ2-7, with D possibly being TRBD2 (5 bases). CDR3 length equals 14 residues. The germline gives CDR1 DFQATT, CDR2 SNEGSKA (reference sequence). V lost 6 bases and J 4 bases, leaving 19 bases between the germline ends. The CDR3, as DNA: TGCAGTGCGAACCCGGTAGAGGGCCAATACGAGCAGTACTTC. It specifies CSANPVEGQYEQYF.

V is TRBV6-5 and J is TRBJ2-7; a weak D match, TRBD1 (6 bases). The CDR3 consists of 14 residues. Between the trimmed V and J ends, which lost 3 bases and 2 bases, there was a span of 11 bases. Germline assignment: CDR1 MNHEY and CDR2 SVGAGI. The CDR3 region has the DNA TGTGCCAGCAGTTATAAGGACAGAGCCTACGAGCAGTACTTC. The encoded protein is CASSYKDRAYEQYF.

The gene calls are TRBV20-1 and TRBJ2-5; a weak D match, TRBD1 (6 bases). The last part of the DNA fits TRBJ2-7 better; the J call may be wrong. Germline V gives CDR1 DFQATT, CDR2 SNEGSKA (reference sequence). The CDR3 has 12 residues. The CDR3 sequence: CSAKQGLGEQYF. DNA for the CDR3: TGCAGTGCTAAACAGGGCCTCGGCGAGCAGTACTTC.

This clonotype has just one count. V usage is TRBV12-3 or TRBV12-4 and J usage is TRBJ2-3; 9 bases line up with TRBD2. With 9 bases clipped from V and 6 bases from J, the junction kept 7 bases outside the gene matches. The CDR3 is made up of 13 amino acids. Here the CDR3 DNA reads TGTGCCAGTAGACTAGCGGTACGTGATACGCAGTATTTT. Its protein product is CASRLAVRDTQYF.

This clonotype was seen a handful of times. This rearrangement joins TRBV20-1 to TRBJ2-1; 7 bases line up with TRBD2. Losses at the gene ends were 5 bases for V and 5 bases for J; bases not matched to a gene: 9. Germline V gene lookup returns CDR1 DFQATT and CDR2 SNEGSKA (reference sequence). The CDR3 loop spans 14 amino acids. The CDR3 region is CSAESGNGNNEQFF. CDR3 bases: TGCAGTGCTGAGAGCGGGAACGGCAACAATGAGCAGTTCTTC.

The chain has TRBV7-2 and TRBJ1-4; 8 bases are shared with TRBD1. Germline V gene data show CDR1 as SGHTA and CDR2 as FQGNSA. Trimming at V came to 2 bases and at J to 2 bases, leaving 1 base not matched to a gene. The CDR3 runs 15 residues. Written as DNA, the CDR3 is TGTGCCAGCAGCTTACGACAGGGGACTAATGAAAAACTGTTTTTT. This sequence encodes CASSLRQGTNEKLFF.

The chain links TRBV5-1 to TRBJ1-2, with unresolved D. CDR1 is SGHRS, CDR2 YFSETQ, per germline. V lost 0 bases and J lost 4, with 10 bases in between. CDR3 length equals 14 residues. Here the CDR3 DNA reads TGCGCCAGCAGCTTGGGGGCGGAAATCTATGGCTACACCTTC. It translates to CASSLGAEIYGYTF.

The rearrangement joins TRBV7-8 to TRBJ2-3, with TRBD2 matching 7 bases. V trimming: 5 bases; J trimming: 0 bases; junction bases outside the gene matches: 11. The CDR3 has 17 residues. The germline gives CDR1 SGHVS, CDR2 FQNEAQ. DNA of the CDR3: TGTGCCAGCAGCCCCGGCGGGAGACAGAGGAGCACAGATACGCAGTATTTT. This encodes CASSPGGRQRSTDTQYF.

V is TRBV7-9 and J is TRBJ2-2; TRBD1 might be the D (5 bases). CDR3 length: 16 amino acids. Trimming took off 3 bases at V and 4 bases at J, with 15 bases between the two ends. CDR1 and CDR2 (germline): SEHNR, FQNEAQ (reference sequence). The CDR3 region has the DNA TGTGCCAGCAGCTTTATTGGGGCGGAACTCACCGGGGAGCTGTTTTTT. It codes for CASSFIGAELTGELFF.